Shown below are 27 T cell receptor beta chains from a single sample sequenced in a study of spatial heterogeneity in lung cancer. The time point was: sample taken at primary tumor resection. MiXCR, applied by TCRdb to the 5' RACE reads, yields one record per CDR3 protein. This sample has some 38,000 distinct CDR3 sequences, with around 7% found just once. Sequences were derived from PBMCs, sampled at surgery. These receptors all come from a male donor with early-stage non-small cell lung cancer.

This clonotype was seen repeatedly, ten times or more. V usage is TRBV3-1 and J usage is TRBJ1-1; D is possibly TRBD1 (5 bases). The ends were cut back, 1 base at V and 1 base at J, with 13 bases in the middle. This CDR3 region has 16 residues. CDR1 is LGHDT and CDR2 is YNNKEL in the germline V gene (reference sequence). The DNA of the CDR3 is TGTGCCAGCAGCCAAGCTGGAGCCACAGGGAACACTGAAGCTTTCTTT. Residues: CASSQAGATGNTEAFF.

In this sample, this clonotype turned up many times. V gene TRBV6-2 or TRBV6-3 combines with J gene TRBJ2-7; the D call may be TRBD1 or TRBD2 (5 bases each). The V end lost 6 bases, the J end lost 5 bases, and 23 bases lay between the germline ends. The germline gives CDR1 MNHEY, CDR2 SVGEGT. The CDR3 spans 16 residues. The CDR3 DNA is TGTGCCAGCAGCCAGTGGGACGGATGGATGTTCCACGAGCAGTACGTC. Protein sequence: CASSQWDGWMFHEQYV.

Concerning this clonotype: With a much larger clone just one base away, this may be a read error. The chain couples TRBV4-2 to TRBJ2-3; D possibly uses TRBD1 or TRBD2 (5 bases each). This CDR3 is built from 15 residues. Between the trimmed V and J ends, which lost 4 bases and 1 base, there was a span of 12 bases. Germline-derived CDR1 and CDR2 are LGHNA and YNFKEQ. This CDR3 is CASSRRDVGTDTQYF. In DNA form, the CDR3 reads TGTGCCAGCAGCCGACGGGACGTCGGCACAGATACGCAGTATTTT.

The chain uses TRBV5-5 and TRBJ2-3; 10 bases agree with TRBD2. The V and J ends lost 5 bases and 7 bases, in that order; junction bases with no gene match: 10. In germline, CDR1 is SGHKS, CDR2 YYEKEE (reference sequence). CDR3 size: 15 residues. The DNA of the CDR3 is TGTGCCAGCAGTTCGGTTCCGACTAGCGGGTATACGCAGTATTTT. Encoded protein: CASSSVPTSGYTQYF.

This clonotype appeared a few times. The chain carries TRBV7-3 and TRBJ1-3; the D is unclear. The germline V gene has CDR1 SGHTA and CDR2 FQGTGA. The CDR3 is made up of 15 amino acids. Trimming took 0 bases from V and 5 from J, leaving 11 bases between them. CDR3 sequence reads: CASSLTAPPRNTIYF. The CDR3 nucleotides read TGTGCCAGCAGCTTAACAGCGCCTCCACGAAACACCATATATTTT. The full variable domain, rest sourced from reference TRBV7-3 and TRBJ1-3, is GAGVSQTPSNKVTEKGKYVELRCDPISGHTALYWYRQSLGQGPEFLIYFQGTGAADDSGLPNDRFFAVRPEGSVSTLKIQRTERGDSAVYLCASSLTAPPRNTIYFGEGSWLTVV.

This clonotype was seen more than once but under ten times. This chain joins TRBV19 and TRBJ2-5, with TRBD2 identical over 11 bases. V lost 6 bases and J lost 5; bases outside the gene matches: 8. This CDR3 is built from 15 residues. CDR1 LNHDA and CDR2 SQIVND come from the germline V gene (reference sequence). CDR3 nucleotides: TGTGCCAGTAGCTCTAGCGGGAGGTTATTTGAGACCCAGTACTTC. As protein: CASSSSGRLFETQYF.

This clonotype was seen many times. The chain combines TRBV6-5 with TRBJ1-1, with no clear D. V gave up 7 bases and J gave up 0 bases, with 12 bases separating them. CDR3 length equals 14 residues. CDR1 MNHEY and CDR2 SVGAGI come from the germline V gene. DNA of the CDR3: TGTGCCAGCACCCGAGGCAGCCTGAACACTGAAGCTTTCTTT. This encodes CASTRGSLNTEAFF.

The chain is built from TRBV10-3 and TRBJ2-2; D is unclear. With 1 base removed from V and 2 bases from J, the gap between germline ends came to 8 bases. The CDR3 covers 15 residues. The germline gives CDR1 ENHRY, CDR2 SYGVKD. The CDR3, as DNA: TGTGCCATCAGTGAGTTGGGGATTAACACCGGGGAGCTGTTTTTT. Its translation: CAISELGINTGELFF.

In this sample, this clonotype turned up many times. This chain joins TRBV3-1 and TRBJ2-3, with D unclear. The CDR3 loop spans 12 amino acids. Germline V gene data show CDR1 as LGHDT and CDR2 as YNNKEL (reference sequence). Trimming took 6 bases from V and 6 from J, leaving 10 bases between them. The CDR3 loop reads CASSDFGDTQYF. DNA of the CDR3: TGTGCCAGCAGTGACTTTGGGGATACGCAGTATTTT.

This clonotype was observed a few times. The V gene is TRBV30, the J gene TRBJ1-4; D call uncertain. CDR1 and CDR2 (germline): GTSNPN, SVGIG (reference sequence). V was clipped by 6 bases and J by 3 bases, with 14 bases between them. The CDR3 is made up of 14 amino acids. The CDR3 DNA sequence: TGTGCCTGCTCCGGGCCTGGTGCTAATGAAAAACTGTTTTTT. It yields the protein CACSGPGANEKLFF.

This clonotype has a handful of counts. The chain uses TRBV12-3 or TRBV12-4 and TRBJ1-1; the match to TRBD1 covers 7 bases. Trimming took 3 bases from V and 0 from J; bases not matched to a gene: 7. The CDR3 length is 16 residues. CDR3 in DNA: TGTGCCAGCAGTTTTCAGGGGGGGAGGTTGAACACTGAAGCTTTCTTT. Translating it yields CASSFQGGRLNTEAFF.

This clonotype was observed a handful of times. The chain has TRBV6-5 and TRBJ2-5; D is perhaps TRBD1 (6 bases). Germline loops: CDR1 MNHEY, CDR2 SVGAGI. CDR3 length equals 16 residues. V was pared by 2 bases and J by 4 bases, with 17 bases between. CDR3 nucleotide sequence: TGTGCCAGCAGTTACGTCGGGCAGGGGATAGGAGAGACCCAGTACTTC. Its translation: CASSYVGQGIGETQYF.

This clonotype was seen only a few times. This chain links TRBV2 with TRBJ2-7; no firm D call. The V gene lost 7 bases and the J gene lost 0 bases, with 19 bases spanning the gap. This CDR3 has 16 residues. Germline V CDR1 and CDR2: SNHLY, FYNNEI. The CDR3 region has the DNA TGTGCCAGCAACGATATGGGTAACCCGGCCTCCTACGAGCAGTACTTC. Translated, it gives CASNDMGNPASYEQYF.

This clonotype appeared many times. The chain uses TRBV20-1 and TRBJ1-1, with D unclear. The CDR3 spans 12 residues. Germline CDR1 reads DFQATT; CDR2 reads SNEGSKA (reference sequence). V lost 8 bases, J lost 7 bases, and 17 bases lay in between. The CDR3 here is CSTLTSRVEAFF. Written as DNA, the CDR3 is TGCAGTACCCTGACCAGCCGGGTTGAAGCTTTCTTT.

V is TRBV20-1 and J is TRBJ1-2; D not resolved. V was shortened by 0 bases and J by 5 bases, with 13 bases between the two germline ends. CDR1 DFQATT and CDR2 SNEGSKA come from the germline V gene (reference sequence). The CDR3 has 14 residues. The CDR3, as DNA: TGCAGTGCTAGAGATCCGGCCGCCCTTTATGGCTACACCTTC. Translation: CSARDPAALYGYTF.

This clonotype was seen repeatedly, ten times or more. This chain links TRBV2 with TRBJ1-5; TRBD1 matches 8 bases. The CDR3 totals 14 residues. The germline CDR1 and CDR2 sequences are SNHLY and FYNNEI. V was clipped by 6 bases and J by 7 bases; unmatched bases: 8. CDR3 nucleotides: TGTGCCAGCAGGTCACAGGGGGTCCAGCAGCCCCAGCATTTT. Translation gives CASRSQGVQQPQHF.

The chain employs TRBV30 and TRBJ2-1; TRBD2 matches 8 bases. The CDR3 loop spans 13 amino acids. Germline V gene data show CDR1 as GTSNPN and CDR2 as SVGIG (reference sequence). The V segment lost 1 base and the J segment 9 bases; nucleotides outside the gene matches: 5. The chain's CDR3 is CAWSARTSFEQFF. CDR3 nucleotides: TGTGCCTGGAGTGCGAGGACTAGCTTTGAGCAGTTCTTC.

This clonotype came up many times. The chain couples TRBV12-3 or TRBV12-4 to TRBJ1-6, with D perhaps matching TRBD1 (5 bases). The CDR3 has 15 residues. V gave up 5 bases and J gave up 7 bases, with 15 bases separating them. The CDR3 DNA reads as TGTGCCAGCAGTCCCGACGGGGCGCGGAATTCACCCCTCCACTTT. This translates into CASSPDGARNSPLHF.

The chain links TRBV11-3 to TRBJ2-2, with TRBD1 matching over 7 bases. The CDR3 is made up of 14 amino acids. Germline CDR1 reads SGHNT; CDR2 reads YENEEA. J lost 8 bases, V lost 5 bases, and 8 bases had no gene match. In DNA form, the CDR3 reads TGTGCCAGCAGCCTCGGGACAGAATCAGGGGAGCTGTTTTTT. The encoded protein is CASSLGTESGELFF. Looking up the rest from reference TRBV11-3 and TRBJ2-2 gives the full variable domain: EAGVVQSPRYKIIEKKQPVAFWCNPISGHNTLYWYLQNLGQGPELLIRYENEEAVDDSQLPKDRFSAERLKGVDSTLKIQPAELGDSAVYLCASSLGTESGELFFGEGSRLTVL.

This clonotype was recorded a few times. J is TRBJ2-2 and V is TRBV12-3 or TRBV12-4, with D maybe TRBD1 (7 bases). The V gene lost 6 bases and the J gene lost 3 bases, with 11 bases spanning the gap. CDR3 length: 14 amino acids. The CDR3 loop is CASRGGTDTGELFF. Here the CDR3 DNA reads TGTGCCAGCAGGGGCGGGACAGACACCGGGGAGCTGTTTTTT.

This clonotype was seen at least ten times. This chain links TRBV5-1 with TRBJ2-5; no definite D call. CDR3 length: 11 residues. Germline CDR1 is SGHRS and CDR2 is YFSETQ. Trimming removed 2 bases at V and 5 bases at J, with 4 bases between. CDR3 loop: CASSFSETQYF. The CDR3 region has the DNA TGCGCCAGCAGCTTTTCGGAGACCCAGTACTTC. The variable domain in full, completed from reference TRBV5-1 and TRBJ2-5, reads KAGVTQTPRYLIKTRGQQVTLSCSPISGHRSVSWYQQTPGQGLQFLFEYFSETQRNKGNFPGRFSGRQFSNSRSEMNVSTLELGDSALYLCASSFSETQYFGPGTRLLVL.

This clonotype was counted many times. The CDR3 spells CADLGPSNTGELFF. CDR3 in DNA: TGTGCCGACCTGGGGCCCTCGAACACCGGGGAGCTGTTTTTT. This sequence joins TRBV7-2 and TRBJ2-2; possibly TRBD1 for D (5 bases). Germline V gives CDR1 SGHTA, CDR2 FQGNSA. The V end lost 11 bases, the J end lost 0 bases, and 13 bases lay between the germline ends. The CDR3 extends over 14 amino acids.

This clonotype was counted a few times. The genes are TRBV19 and TRBJ2-7; 8 nucleotides agree with TRBD1. The CDR3 sequence is 15 residues long. CDR1 and CDR2 (germline): LNHDA, SQIVND (reference sequence). With 5 bases clipped from V and 1 base from J, the junction kept 7 bases outside the gene matches. The CDR3 sequence: CASSHRTGNSYEQYF. The CDR3 DNA reads TGTGCCAGTAGTCATCGGACAGGGAATTCCTACGAGCAGTACTTC.

The chain combines TRBV12-3 or TRBV12-4 with TRBJ2-5, with D unclear. This CDR3 is built from 15 residues. V lost 1 base and J lost 1, with 10 bases in between. As DNA, the CDR3 is TGTGCCAGCAGTTTAGGGCCGGAGTTCCAAGAGACCCAGTACTTC. Translating it yields CASSLGPEFQETQYF.

This clonotype was seen ten or more times. The chain has TRBV12-3 or TRBV12-4 and TRBJ1-5, with a possible D match to TRBD1 (5 bases). Trimming cost V 2 bases and J 5 bases, with 13 bases left between them. The CDR3 length is 15 residues. The CDR3 is CASSLKGIGYQPQHF. The CDR3 nucleotides read TGTGCCAGCAGTTTAAAGGGGATCGGCTATCAGCCCCAGCATTTT.

This clonotype was recorded many times. The genes are TRBV27 and TRBJ2-7, with D maybe TRBD1 (5 bases). The ends were cut back, 2 bases at V and 9 bases at J, with 17 bases in the middle. This CDR3 contains 14 residues. Germline V gene data show CDR1 as MNHEY and CDR2 as SMNVEV (reference sequence). CDR3 DNA: TGTGCCAGCAGTTTAAACAGACAGATTATGGCGCAGTACTTC. Residues: CASSLNRQIMAQYF.

V and J are TRBV29-1 and TRBJ1-2; a possible D gene is TRBD1 (5 bases). There are 13 residues in the CDR3. The germline V and J ends were trimmed by 6 bases and 0 bases, with 11 bases remaining between them. CDR1 and CDR2 (germline): SQVTM, ANQGSEA. The CDR3 nucleotides read TGCAGCGTGGTGGGGGTTACTAACTATGGCTACACCTTC. Translated: CSVVGVTNYGYTF.